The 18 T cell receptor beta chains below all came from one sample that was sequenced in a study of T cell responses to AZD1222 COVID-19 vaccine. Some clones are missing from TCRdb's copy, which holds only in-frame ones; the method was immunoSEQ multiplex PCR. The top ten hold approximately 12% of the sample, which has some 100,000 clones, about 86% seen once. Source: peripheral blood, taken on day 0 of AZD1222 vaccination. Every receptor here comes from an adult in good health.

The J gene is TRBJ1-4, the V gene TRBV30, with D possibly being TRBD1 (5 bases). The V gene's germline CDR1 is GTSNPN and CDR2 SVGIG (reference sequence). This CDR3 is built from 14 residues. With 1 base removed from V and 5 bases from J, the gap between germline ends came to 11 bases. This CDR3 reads CAWSARRGNEKLFF. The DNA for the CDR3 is TGTGCCTGGAGTGCCAGGCGGGGGAATGAAAAACTGTTTTTT.

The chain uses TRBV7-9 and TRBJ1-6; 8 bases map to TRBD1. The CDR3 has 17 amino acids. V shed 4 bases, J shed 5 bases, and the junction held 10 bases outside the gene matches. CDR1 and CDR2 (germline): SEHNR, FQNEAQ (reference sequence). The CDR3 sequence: CASSSAAGTGDNSPLHF. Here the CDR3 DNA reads TGTGCCAGCAGCTCGGCGGCGGGGACAGGCGATAATTCACCCCTCCACTTT.

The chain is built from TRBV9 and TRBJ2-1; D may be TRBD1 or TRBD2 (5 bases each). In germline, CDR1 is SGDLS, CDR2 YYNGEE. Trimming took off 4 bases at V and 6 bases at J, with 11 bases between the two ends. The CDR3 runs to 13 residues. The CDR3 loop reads CASSREGANEQFF. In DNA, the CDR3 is TGTGCCAGCAGCCGGGAAGGGGCCAATGAGCAGTTCTTC.

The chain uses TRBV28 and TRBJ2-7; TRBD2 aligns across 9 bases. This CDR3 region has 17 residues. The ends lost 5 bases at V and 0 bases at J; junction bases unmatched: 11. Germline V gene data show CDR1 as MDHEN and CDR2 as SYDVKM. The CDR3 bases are TGTGCCAGCAGTCTCGAGACTAGCGGACTAAACTCCTACGAGCAGTACTTC. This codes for CASSLETSGLNSYEQYF.

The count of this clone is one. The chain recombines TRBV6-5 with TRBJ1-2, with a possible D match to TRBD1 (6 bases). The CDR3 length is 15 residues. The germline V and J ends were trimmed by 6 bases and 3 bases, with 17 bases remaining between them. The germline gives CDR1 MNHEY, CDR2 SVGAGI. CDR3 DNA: TGTGCCAGCAGATCGGGGGGGGGCAGTCACTATGGCTACACCTTC. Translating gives CASRSGGGSHYGYTF.

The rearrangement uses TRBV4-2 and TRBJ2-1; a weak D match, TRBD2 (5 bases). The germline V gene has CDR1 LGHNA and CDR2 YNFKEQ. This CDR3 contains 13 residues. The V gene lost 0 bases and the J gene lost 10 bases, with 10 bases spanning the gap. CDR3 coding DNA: TGTGCCAGCAGCCAAGACGCGGGCGGGGAGCAGTTCTTC. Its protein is CASSQDAGGEQFF.

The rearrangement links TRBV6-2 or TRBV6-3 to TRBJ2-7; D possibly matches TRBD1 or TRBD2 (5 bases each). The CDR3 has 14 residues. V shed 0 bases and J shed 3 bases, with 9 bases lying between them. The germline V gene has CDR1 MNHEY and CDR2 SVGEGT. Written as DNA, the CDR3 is TGTGCCAGCAGTTACTCCGGGGCGAACTACGAGCAGTACTTC. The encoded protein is CASSYSGANYEQYF.

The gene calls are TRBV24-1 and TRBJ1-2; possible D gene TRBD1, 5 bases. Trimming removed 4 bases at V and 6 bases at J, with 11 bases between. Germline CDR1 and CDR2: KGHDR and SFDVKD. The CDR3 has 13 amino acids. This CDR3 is CATSEPGRDGYTF. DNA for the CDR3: TGTGCCACCAGTGAGCCGGGACGCGATGGCTACACCTTC.

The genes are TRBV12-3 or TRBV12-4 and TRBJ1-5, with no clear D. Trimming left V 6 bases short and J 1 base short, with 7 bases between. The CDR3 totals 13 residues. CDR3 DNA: TGTGCCAGCAGCACCCGGAGCAATCAGCCCCAGCATTTT. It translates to CASSTRSNQPQHF.

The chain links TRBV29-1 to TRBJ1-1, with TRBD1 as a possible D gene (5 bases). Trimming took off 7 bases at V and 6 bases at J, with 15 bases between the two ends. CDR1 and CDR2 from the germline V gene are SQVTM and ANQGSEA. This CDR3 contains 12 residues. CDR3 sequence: CSALGDSAEAFF. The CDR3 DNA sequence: TGCAGCGCTCTGGGGGACTCGGCTGAAGCTTTCTTT.

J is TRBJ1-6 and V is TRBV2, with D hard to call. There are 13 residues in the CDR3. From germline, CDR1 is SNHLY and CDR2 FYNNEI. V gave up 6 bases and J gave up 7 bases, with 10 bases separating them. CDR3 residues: CASRSRENSPLHF. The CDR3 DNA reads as TGTGCCAGCAGGTCCCGGGAAAATTCACCCCTCCACTTT.

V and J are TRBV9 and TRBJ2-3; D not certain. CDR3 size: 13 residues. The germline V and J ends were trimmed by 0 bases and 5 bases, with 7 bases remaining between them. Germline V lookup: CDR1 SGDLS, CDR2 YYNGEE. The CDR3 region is CASSVGIGDTQYF. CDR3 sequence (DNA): TGTGCCAGCAGCGTAGGCATTGGAGATACGCAGTATTTT.

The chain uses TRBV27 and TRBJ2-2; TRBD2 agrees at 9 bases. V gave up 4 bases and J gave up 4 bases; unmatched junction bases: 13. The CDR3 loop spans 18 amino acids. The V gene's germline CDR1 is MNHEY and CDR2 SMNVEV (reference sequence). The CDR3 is CASSSPGLAPFLTGELFF. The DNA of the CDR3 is TGTGCCAGCAGTTCCCCGGGACTAGCCCCCTTTCTCACCGGGGAGCTGTTTTTT.

The CDR3 region is CASGTSGNNEQFF. DNA for the CDR3: TGCGCCAGCGGGACTAGCGGTAACAATGAGCAGTTCTTC. The V and J genes are TRBV5-1 and TRBJ2-1, with 11 bases identical to TRBD2. Germline loops: CDR1 SGHRS, CDR2 YFSETQ. V was clipped by 7 bases and J by 5 bases; unmatched bases: 2. CDR3 length equals 13 residues. Full variable domain (rest looked up from reference TRBV5-1 and TRBJ2-1): KAGVTQTPRYLIKTRGQQVTLSCSPISGHRSVSWYQQTPGQGLQFLFEYFSETQRNKGNFPGRFSGRQFSNSRSEMNVSTLELGDSALYLCASGTSGNNEQFFGPGTRLTVL.

CDR3 DNA: TGTGCCAGCGGCCGGGACAGGGGATACACCGGGGAGCTGTTTTTT. This translates into CASGRDRGYTGELFF. The chain employs TRBV5-4 and TRBJ2-2, with 10 nucleotides matching TRBD1. This CDR3 contains 15 residues. The V and J ends lost 7 bases and 3 bases, in that order; junction bases with no gene match: 6. The germline V gene encodes CDR1 SGHNT and CDR2 YYREEE (reference sequence).

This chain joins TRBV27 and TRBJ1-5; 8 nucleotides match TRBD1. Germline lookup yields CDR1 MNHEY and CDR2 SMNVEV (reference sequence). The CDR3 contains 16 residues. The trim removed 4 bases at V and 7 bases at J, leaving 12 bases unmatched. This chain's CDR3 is CASSSNDRGPRQPQHF. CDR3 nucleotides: TGTGCCAGCAGTTCAAACGACAGGGGACCCAGGCAGCCCCAGCATTTT.

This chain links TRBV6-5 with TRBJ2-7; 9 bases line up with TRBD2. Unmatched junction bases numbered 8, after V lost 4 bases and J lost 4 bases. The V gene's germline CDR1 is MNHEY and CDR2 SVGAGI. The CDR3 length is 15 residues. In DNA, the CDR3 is TGTGCCAGCAGTTCCGGACTAGCGTGGGGATACGAGCAGTACTTC. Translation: CASSSGLAWGYEQYF.

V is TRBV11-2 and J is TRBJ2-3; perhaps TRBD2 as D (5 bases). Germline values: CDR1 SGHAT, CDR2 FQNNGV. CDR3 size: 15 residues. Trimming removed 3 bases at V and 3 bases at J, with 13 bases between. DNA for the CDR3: TGTGCCAGCAGCTTGCTGGGGAGAGGGACAGATACGCAGTATTTT. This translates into CASSLLGRGTDTQYF. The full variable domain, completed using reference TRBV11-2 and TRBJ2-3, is EAGVAQSPRYKIIEKRQSVAFWCNPISGHATLYWYQQILGQGPKLLIQFQNNGVVDDSQLPKDRFSAERLKGVDSTLKIQPAKLEDSAVYLCASSLLGRGTDTQYFGPGTRLTVL.